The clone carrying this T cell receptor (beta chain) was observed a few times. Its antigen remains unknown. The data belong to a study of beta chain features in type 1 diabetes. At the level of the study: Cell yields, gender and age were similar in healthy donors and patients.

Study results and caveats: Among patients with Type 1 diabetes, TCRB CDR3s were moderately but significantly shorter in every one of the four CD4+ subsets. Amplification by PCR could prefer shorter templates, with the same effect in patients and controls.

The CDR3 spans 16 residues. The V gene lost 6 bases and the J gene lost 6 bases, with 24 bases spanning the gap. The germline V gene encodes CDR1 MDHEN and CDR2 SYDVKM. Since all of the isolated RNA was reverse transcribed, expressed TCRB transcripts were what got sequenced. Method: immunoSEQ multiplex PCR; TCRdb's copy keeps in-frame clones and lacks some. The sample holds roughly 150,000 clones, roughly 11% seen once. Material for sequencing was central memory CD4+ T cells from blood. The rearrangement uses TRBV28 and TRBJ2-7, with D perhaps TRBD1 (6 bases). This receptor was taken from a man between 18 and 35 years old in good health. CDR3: CASSPQGRARGSEQYF. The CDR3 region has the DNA TGTGCCAGCAGCCCACAGGGCCGAGCAAGGGGCTCCGAGCAGTACTTC.